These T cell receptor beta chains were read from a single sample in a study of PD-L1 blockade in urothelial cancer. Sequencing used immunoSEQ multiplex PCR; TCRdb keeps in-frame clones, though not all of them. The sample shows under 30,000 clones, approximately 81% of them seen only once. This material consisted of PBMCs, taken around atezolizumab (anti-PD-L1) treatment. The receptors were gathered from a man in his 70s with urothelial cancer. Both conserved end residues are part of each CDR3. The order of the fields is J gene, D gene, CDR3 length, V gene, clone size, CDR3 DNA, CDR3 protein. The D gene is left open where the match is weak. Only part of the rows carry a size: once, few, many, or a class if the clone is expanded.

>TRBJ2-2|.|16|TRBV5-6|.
TGTGCCAGCAGCGCCCCCAGGGGAAATAGGGGCGGGGAGCTGTTTTTT
CASSAPRGNRGGELFF
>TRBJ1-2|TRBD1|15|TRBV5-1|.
TGCGCCAGCAGTCCCGGGACAGGACGCCCCTATGGCTACACCTTC
CASSPGTGRPYGYTF
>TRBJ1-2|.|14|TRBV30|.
TGTGCCTGGAGTAGACAGACGGAGTTATATGGCTACACCTTC
CAWSRQTELYGYTF
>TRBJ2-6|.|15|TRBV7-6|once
TGTGCCAGCGGACCGACCCCGGGAGGGGCCAACGTCCTGACTTTC
CASGPTPGGANVLTF
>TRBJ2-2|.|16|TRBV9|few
TGTGCCAGCAGCGTAGTCGAGACTCCGATCACCGGGGAGCTGTTTTTT
CASSVVETPITGELFF
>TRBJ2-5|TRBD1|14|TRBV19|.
TGTGCCAGTAGTAGCAGGGGGTCGGGTGAGACCCAGTACTTC
CASSSRGSGETQYF
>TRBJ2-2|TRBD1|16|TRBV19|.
TGTGCCAGTAGTACCACAGGGGGCGGAGAGGCCGGGGAGCTGTTTTTT
CASSTTGGGEAGELFF
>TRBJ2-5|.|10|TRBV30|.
TGTGCCTGGAGTCTCGAGACCCAGTACTTC
CAWSLETQYF
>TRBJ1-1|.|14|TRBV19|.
TGTGCCAGTAGTACTGCCCGGAGGAACACTGAAGCTTTCTTT
CASSTARRNTEAFF
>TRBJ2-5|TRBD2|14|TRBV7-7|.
TGTGCTAGCAGCTTAGGGCTAGCGGGGGAGACCCAGTACTTC
CASSLGLAGETQYF
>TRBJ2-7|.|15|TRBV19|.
TGTGCCAGTAGTCCCCCGCTAGCGCCTATTTACGAGCAGTACTTC
CASSPPLAPIYEQYF
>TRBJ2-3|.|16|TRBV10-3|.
TGTGCCATCAGTGACCCCTTTAATACTAGCACAGATACGCAGTATTTT
CAISDPFNTSTDTQYF
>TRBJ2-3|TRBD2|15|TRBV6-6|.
TGTGCCAGCAGTTACGATGCGGGGGGCACAGATACGCAGTATTTT
CASSYDAGGTDTQYF
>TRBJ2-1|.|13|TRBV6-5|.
TGTGCCAGCAGAACTGGGGAGAACAATGAGCAGTTCTTC
CASRTGENNEQFF
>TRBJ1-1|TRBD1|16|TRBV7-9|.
TGTGCCAGCAGCGCTGGACAGGGTGGGATGAACACTGAAGCTTTCTTT
CASSAGQGGMNTEAFF
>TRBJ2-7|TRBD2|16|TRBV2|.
TGTGCCAGCAGTGAAGTCGCGGCGGGAGGGGGATACGAGCAGTACTTC
CASSEVAAGGGYEQYF
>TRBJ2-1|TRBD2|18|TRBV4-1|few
TGCGCCAGCAGCCCGGGACTAGCGGGAGGCGGGGCATACAATGAGCAGTTCTTC
CASSPGLAGGGAYNEQFF
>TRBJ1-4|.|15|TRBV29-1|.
TGCAGCGGGCGGGGATCTACGGGGGATAATGAAAAACTGTTTTTT
CSGRGSTGDNEKLFF
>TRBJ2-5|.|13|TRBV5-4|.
TGTGCCAGCAGCTTGGTCGGCCAAGAGACCCAGTACTTC
CASSLVGQETQYF
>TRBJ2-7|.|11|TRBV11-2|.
TGTGCCAGCAACGACTATGGCGAGCAGTACTTC
CASNDYGEQYF
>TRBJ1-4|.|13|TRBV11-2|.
TGTGCCAGCAGCTTATTCTCGGGTGAAAAACTGTTTTTT
CASSLFSGEKLFF
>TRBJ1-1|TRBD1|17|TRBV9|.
TGTGCCAGCACCTTACACGACAGGGATCATTTGAACACTGAAGCTTTCTTT
CASTLHDRDHLNTEAFF
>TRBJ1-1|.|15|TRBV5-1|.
TGCGCCAGCACCCCTTTTGACAGGCAGAACACTGAAGCTTTCTTT
CASTPFDRQNTEAFF
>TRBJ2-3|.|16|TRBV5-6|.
TGTGCCAGCAGCCAATACCAGTTTTCAAGCACAGATACGCAGTATTTT
CASSQYQFSSTDTQYF
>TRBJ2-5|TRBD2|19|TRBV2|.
TGTGCCAGCAGTACTTTGGAGGGACTAGCGGGAGGGCGTGAAGAGACCCAGTACTTC
CASSTLEGLAGGREETQYF
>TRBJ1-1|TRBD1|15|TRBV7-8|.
TGTGCCAGCGGGAAGACAGGGACTCTTAACACTGAAGCTTTCTTT
CASGKTGTLNTEAFF
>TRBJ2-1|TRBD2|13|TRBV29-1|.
TGCAGCGTTGGGACTAGCGGAGTTAATGAGCAGTTCTTC
CSVGTSGVNEQFF
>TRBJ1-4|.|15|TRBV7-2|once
TGTGCCAGCAGCGCCCCCAACAGATATAATGAAAAACTGTTTTTT
CASSAPNRYNEKLFF
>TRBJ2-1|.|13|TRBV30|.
TGTGCCTGGAGGGCTAGCTCCTACAATGAGCAGTTCTTC
CAWRASSYNEQFF
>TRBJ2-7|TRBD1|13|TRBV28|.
TGTGCCAGCACCCTACCGACAGGGGACGAGCAGTACTTC
CASTLPTGDEQYF
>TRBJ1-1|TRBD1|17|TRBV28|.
TGTGCCAGCAGAACCACCGGGACAGGGGGCTTGAACACTGAAGCTTTCTTT
CASRTTGTGGLNTEAFF
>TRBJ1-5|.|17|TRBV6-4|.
TGTGCCAGCAGTGACAACGCGGCAGTCTATAGCAATCAGCCCCAGCATTTT
CASSDNAAVYSNQPQHF
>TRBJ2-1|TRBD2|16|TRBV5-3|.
TGTGCCAGAAGCCTCCTCCTAGCGGTCCCCTACAATGAGCAGTTCTTC
CARSLLLAVPYNEQFF
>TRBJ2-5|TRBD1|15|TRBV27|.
TGTGCCAGCAGTCAAGGGGACAGGGGACAAGAGACCCAGTACTTC
CASSQGDRGQETQYF
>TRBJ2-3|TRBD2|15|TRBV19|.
TGTGCCAGTAGTATGGCGGGAGGGACTACAGATACGCAGTATTTT
CASSMAGGTTDTQYF
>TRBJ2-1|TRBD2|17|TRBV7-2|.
TGTGCCAGCAGCGGCCATGGTGGGCTAGCGGCCTACAATGAGCAGTTCTTC
CASSGHGGLAAYNEQFF
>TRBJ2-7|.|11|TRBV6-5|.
TGTGCCAGCAGGACTGATAACGAGCAGTACTTC
CASRTDNEQYF